This T cell receptor (beta chain) was obtained from a study of T cells of healthy individuals. Germline V gene lookup returns CDR1 LGHNT and CDR2 FRNRAP. The V gene lost 0 bases and the J gene lost 6 bases, with 12 bases spanning the gap. The CDR3 contains 15 residues. TCRdb redid the calling of the 5' RACE reads with MiXCR, one entry per CDR3 protein. Here the sample spans approximately 100,000 distinct CDR3 sequences, approximately 18% being singletons. The genes are TRBV12-5 and TRBJ2-1; no reliable D call. This clonotype originated in a human donor in good health. The CDR3 sequence is CASGLVHKGGNEQFF. In DNA form, the CDR3 reads TGTGCTAGTGGTTTGGTACACAAGGGCGGCAATGAGCAGTTCTTC.